The 25 T cell receptor beta chains below were found in one sample sequenced in a study of T cells in Graves' hyperthyroidism and ophthalmopathy. Amplification of TCR beta CDR3 regions used RNA as the template. First-round RT-PCR of the TCR CDR3 relied on the HTBI primer set. TCRdb re-called the multiplex PCR reads with MiXCR, one entry per CDR3 protein. The sample consists of about 580,000 distinct CDR3 sequences, approximately 44% of them appearing once. The source material was peripheral blood or thyroid tissue (not recorded which). These receptors were obtained from a woman between 18 and 29 years old with Graves' hyperthyroidism.

This chain connects TRBV7-9 to TRBJ2-7; D might be TRBD2 (6 bases). Germline assignment: CDR1 SEHNR and CDR2 FQNEAQ (reference sequence). Trimming pared 3 bases from V and 0 bases from J, leaving 12 bases between. The CDR3 is 15 residues long. CDR3 in amino acids: CASSLVQGLSYEQYF. CDR3 DNA: TGTGCCAGCAGCTTGGTTCAGGGACTCTCCTACGAGCAGTACTTC.

The rearrangement uses TRBV12-3 or TRBV12-4 and TRBJ2-5; the D gene is possibly TRBD2 (6 bases). Trimming shortened V by 7 bases and J by 2 bases, and 17 bases separated the two germline ends. The CDR3 sequence is 15 residues long. CDR3 nucleotide sequence: TGTGCCAGCACCAGGCTCGGGACTTCTCAAGAGACCCAGTACTTC. Protein product: CASTRLGTSQETQYF.

The chain combines TRBV10-3 with TRBJ1-1; D is perhaps TRBD1 (5 bases). The CDR3 consists of 14 residues. Trimming cost V 4 bases and J 2 bases, with 11 bases left between them. Per the germline V gene, CDR1 is ENHRY and CDR2 is SYGVKD. CDR3 residues: CAISGGTGNTEAFF. In DNA form, the CDR3 reads TGTGCCATCAGTGGGGGCACAGGAAACACTGAAGCTTTCTTT.

On this clonotype itself: Since a much larger clone is just one base distant, this may be a read error. This chain connects TRBV5-4 to TRBJ2-7; D gene ambiguous. The CDR3 sequence is 13 residues long. Per germline, CDR1 SGHNT and CDR2 YYREEE (reference sequence). The chain's CDR3 is CASSFRDSCEQYF. Written as DNA, the CDR3 is TGTGCCAGCAGCTTCCGCGACTCCTGCGAGCAGTACTTC.

This clonotype came up many times. This rearrangement joins TRBV25-1 to TRBJ2-3; the D gene is possibly TRBD2 (7 bases). V was trimmed by 3 bases and J by 2 bases, leaving 9 bases between them. In germline, CDR1 is MGHDK, CDR2 SYGVNS. The CDR3 is 14 amino acids. CDR3 nucleotides: TGTGCCAGCAGTGAGGCGGGGGCCACAGATACGCAGTATTTT. This sequence encodes CASSEAGATDTQYF. The full variable domain, its missing parts supplied by reference TRBV25-1 and TRBJ2-3, is EADIYQTPRYLVIGTGKKITLECSQTMGHDKMYWYQQDPGMELHLIHYSYGVNSTEKGDLSSESTVSRIRTEHFPLTLESARPSHTSQYLCASSEAGATDTQYFGPGTRLTVL.

This clonotype was detected many times. V gene TRBV10-2 combines with J gene TRBJ2-2; D tentatively reads TRBD1 or TRBD2 (6 bases each). Trimming shortened V by 0 bases and J by 9 bases, and 17 bases separated the two germline ends. The CDR3 has 16 amino acids. CDR1 WSHSY and CDR2 SAAADI come from the germline V gene. The CDR3 loop is CASSESGGDSIRELFF. Written as DNA, the CDR3 is TGCGCCAGCAGTGAGTCCGGGGGCGACAGCATCAGGGAGCTGTTTTTT.

About this clonotype itself: With a much larger clone just one base away, this may be a read error. This sequence joins TRBV20-1 and TRBJ1-4; tentative D call: TRBD1 (5 bases). CDR3 length: 15 amino acids. Germline-derived CDR1 and CDR2 are DFQATT and SNEGSKA (reference sequence). The CDR3 protein is CSAQPGTDWSEKLLF. DNA for the CDR3: TGCAGTGCTCAGCCAGGGACCGATTGGAGCGAAAAACTGCTTTTT.

The sample holds many counts of this clonotype. J is TRBJ1-1 and V is TRBV12-3 or TRBV12-4; no reliable D call. Trimming took 2 bases from V and 8 from J, leaving 6 bases between them. There are 11 residues in the CDR3. CDR3 nucleotide sequence: TGTGCCAGCAGTTTATCACTGGAAGCTTTCTTT. Its protein product is CASSLSLEAFF.

J is TRBJ1-2 and V is TRBV24-1; no firm D call. Germline assignment: CDR1 KGHDR and CDR2 SFDVKD. Trimming removed 3 bases at V and 2 bases at J, with 12 bases between. The CDR3 has 15 amino acids. The CDR3 DNA follows: TGTGCCACCAGTGATGAGCTAGCGGGAAACTATGGCTACACCTTC. It codes for CATSDELAGNYGYTF.

The chain combines TRBV3-1 with TRBJ1-1; D gene uncertain. Trimming stripped 0 bases from V and 11 bases from J, with 1 base between. Germline lookup yields CDR1 LGHDT and CDR2 YNNKEL (reference sequence). The CDR3 is 9 residues long. CDR3 region: CASSQDAFF. CDR3 DNA: TGTGCCAGCAGCCAAGATGCTTTCTTT.

This sequence joins TRBV3-1 and TRBJ2-7; 10 positions match TRBD2. Germline values: CDR1 LGHDT, CDR2 YNNKEL (reference sequence). Losses at the gene ends were 0 bases for V and 8 bases for J; bases not matched to a gene: 4. The CDR3 runs 14 residues. The CDR3 DNA sequence: TGTGCCAGCAGCCAAGATCCACTAGCGGGGAAGCAGTACTTC. Translating it yields CASSQDPLAGKQYF.

The rearrangement uses TRBV7-3 and TRBJ2-3; D is ambiguous. There are 13 residues in the CDR3. V lost 6 bases to trimming and J lost 0 bases, with 7 bases between them. The V gene's germline CDR1 is SGHTA and CDR2 FQGTGA. Here the CDR3 DNA reads TGTGCCAGCAGGGACGGTAGCACAGATACGCAGTATTTT. This sequence encodes CASRDGSTDTQYF.

Many counts were recorded for this clonotype. The rearrangement links TRBV5-1 to TRBJ2-7, with a tentative D call TRBD1 (5 bases). The CDR3 runs 13 residues. Trimming cost V 2 bases and J 5 bases, with 11 bases left between them. Germline V gene sequence: CDR1 SGHRS, CDR2 YFSETQ. The CDR3 region has the DNA TGCGCCAGCAGCTTCATAGGGGAAAACGAGCAGTACTTC. Protein product: CASSFIGENEQYF.

CDR3 bases: TGCAGCGTTGTGCAAATGGGCTATGGCTACACCTTC. It codes for CSVVQMGYGYTF. The chain joins TRBV29-1 to TRBJ1-2; D unresolved. The CDR3 is made up of 12 amino acids. V was clipped by 4 bases and J by 4 bases, with 10 bases between them. Germline CDR1 and CDR2: SQVTM and ANQGSEA.

The sample holds many counts of this clonotype. The genes are TRBV12-3 or TRBV12-4 and TRBJ1-6; TRBD1 matches at 9 bases. This CDR3 has 15 residues. The V and J ends lost 3 bases and 8 bases, in that order; junction bases with no gene match: 5. The CDR3 reads CASSFGTGGDSPLHF. CDR3 DNA sequence: TGTGCCAGCAGTTTCGGCACAGGGGGCGATTCACCCCTCCACTTT.

This clonotype was counted many times. The CDR3 spells CASSQVGRAATRKYF. The CDR3 bases are TGCGCCAGCAGCCAGGTCGGCAGGGCAGCCACGAGAAAGTACTTC. The chain joins TRBV4-1 to TRBJ2-5; tentatively, D is TRBD1 (5 bases). With 3 bases removed from V and 12 bases from J, the gap between germline ends came to 23 bases. Germline values: CDR1 MGHRA, CDR2 YSYEKL. This CDR3 has 15 residues.

This rearrangement joins TRBV15 to TRBJ2-1; 8 bases line up with TRBD2. This CDR3 is 16 amino acids long. The V segment lost 8 bases and the J segment 6 bases; nucleotides outside the gene matches: 15. Per the germline V gene, CDR1 is LNHNV and CDR2 is YYDKDF (reference sequence). The CDR3 region is CATGWGPGLGSNEQFF. In nucleotides, the CDR3 is TGTGCCACCGGGTGGGGGCCGGGACTAGGATCCAATGAGCAGTTCTTC.

This clonotype was found many times. The rearrangement joins TRBV10-3 to TRBJ1-2; 10 bases map to TRBD1. Looked up from germline, CDR1 is ENHRY and CDR2 is SYGVKD. With 10 bases clipped from V and 3 bases from J, the junction kept 8 bases outside the gene matches. There are 14 residues in the CDR3. The CDR3, as DNA: TGTGCCACCAGAGAGACAGGGGGCGACTATGGCTACACCTTC. Translating gives CATRETGGDYGYTF.

This clonotype was counted at least ten times. This chain links TRBV19 with TRBJ1-5; unclear D gene. V was shortened by 5 bases and J by 2 bases, with 13 bases between the two germline ends. CDR1 LNHDA and CDR2 SQIVND come from the germline V gene (reference sequence). The length of the CDR3 is 15 residues. The CDR3 nucleotides read TGTGCCAGTAGTTGGACCTCCGTGGGCAATCAGCCCCAGCATTTT. Encoded protein: CASSWTSVGNQPQHF.

This clonotype turned up a few times. The genes are TRBV12-3 or TRBV12-4 and TRBJ2-3; weak D call: TRBD1 (6 bases). V was clipped by 3 bases and J by 4 bases, with 17 bases between them. The CDR3 extends over 16 amino acids. The CDR3, as DNA: TGTGCCAGCAGTTTTGAACAGGGCTCCTATCCAGATACGCAGTATTTT. Protein product: CASSFEQGSYPDTQYF.

The gene calls are TRBV15 and TRBJ1-5; 11 bases line up with TRBD1. Germline V gene sequence: CDR1 LNHNV, CDR2 YYDKDF (reference sequence). J was trimmed by 14 bases and V by 8 bases; bases with no gene match: 11. CDR3 size: 13 residues. The DNA of the CDR3 is TGTGCCACCGGAGGACAGGGGGCATCCTACGAGCATTTT. Translated: CATGGQGASYEHF.

This chain connects TRBV7-2 to TRBJ1-6; D is ambiguous. The germline CDR1 and CDR2 sequences are SGHTA and FQGNSA. The V end lost 4 bases, the J end lost 7 bases, and 17 bases lay between the germline ends. This CDR3 is 16 amino acids long. The CDR3 bases are TGTGCCAGCAGCTCTATAATGACCTTAACGAATTCACCCCTCCACTTT. Translation: CASSSIMTLTNSPLHF.

This clonotype was detected many times. The chain links TRBV6-5 to TRBJ2-5; TRBD2 might be the D (5 bases). Between the trimmed V and J ends, which lost 2 bases and 5 bases, there was a span of 15 bases. CDR1 MNHEY and CDR2 SVGAGI come from the germline V gene. The CDR3 extends over 15 amino acids. This CDR3 reads CASSYGLATVETQYF. In DNA, the CDR3 is TGTGCCAGCAGTTACGGGTTAGCGACCGTTGAGACCCAGTACTTC.

Ten or more counts support this clonotype. This chain links TRBV10-3 with TRBJ2-2; D call uncertain. Deletions cut 6 bases from V and 1 base from J, with 12 bases between. CDR1 ENHRY and CDR2 SYGVKD come from the germline V gene. This CDR3 has 15 residues. In DNA, the CDR3 is TGTGCCATCAGGGAATGGTCAGAGAACACCGGGGAGCTGTTTTTT. Translated, it gives CAIREWSENTGELFF.

This chain connects TRBV7-6 to TRBJ2-7, with TRBD1 matching over 9 bases. The germline V gene encodes CDR1 SGHVS and CDR2 FNYEAQ. The CDR3 contains 15 residues. V lost 5 bases, J lost 5 bases, and 10 bases stayed unmatched. CDR3 DNA sequence: TGTGCCAGCAGCCACCCCCGGGACAGGGAACACGAGCAGTACTTC. Its protein product is CASSHPRDREHEQYF.